This TCR beta chain was sequenced during a study of beta chain features in type 1 diabetes. Study-wide points: VDJ junctions in type 1 diabetes patients carried more deletions and fewer insertions. Relative to healthy donors, patients appeared to have naive, central memory and Treg TCRB repertoires that were more similar. These data did not resolve whether HLA type affects TCRB rearrangement.

CDR1 SGHKS and CDR2 YYEKEE come from the germline V gene (reference sequence). This CDR3 comprises 15 residues. V lost 0 bases, J lost 0 bases, and 6 bases lay in between. Comments on this clone: Its cognate antigen is unknown.

As every portion of the isolated RNA was reverse transcribed, the sequencing read expressed TCRB transcripts. Repertoires were generated with immunoSEQ multiplex PCR, while TCRdb's copy carries only in-frame clones and drops some. The profile shows about 360,000 clones, roughly 13% of them singletons. Sequenced sample: naive CD4+ T cells from blood. The TCR sequence derives from a man aged 18 to 35 in good health. The rearrangement uses TRBV5-5 and TRBJ1-4; D is unclear. The CDR3 is CASSLVGATNEKLFF. CDR3 nucleotide sequence: TGTGCCAGCAGCTTGGTGGGCGCAACTAATGAAAAACTGTTTTTT.